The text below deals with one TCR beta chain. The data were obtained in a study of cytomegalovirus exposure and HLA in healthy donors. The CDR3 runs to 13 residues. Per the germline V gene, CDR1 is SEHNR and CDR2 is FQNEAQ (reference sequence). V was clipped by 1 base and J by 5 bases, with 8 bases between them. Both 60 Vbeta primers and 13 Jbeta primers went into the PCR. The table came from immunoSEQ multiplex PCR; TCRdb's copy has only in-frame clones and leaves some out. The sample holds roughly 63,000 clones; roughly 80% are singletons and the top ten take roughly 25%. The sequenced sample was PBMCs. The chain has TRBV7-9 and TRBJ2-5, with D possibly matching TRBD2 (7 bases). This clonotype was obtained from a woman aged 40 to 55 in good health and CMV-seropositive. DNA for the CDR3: TGTGCCAGCAGCTTAGAGGGGGGGGAGACCCAGTACTTC. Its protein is CASSLEGGETQYF.